This passage covers 6 T cell receptor beta chains from one sample sequenced in a study of blood T cell repertoires in COVID-19. The repertoire was sequenced with immunoSEQ multiplex PCR; TCRdb's copy has only in-frame clones and lacks some. Of fewer than 15,000 clones listed, 70% to 90% are singletons. Sequenced: peripheral blood. These receptors all stem from a human donor in a cohort sampled during active COVID-19.

The V gene is TRBV9, the J gene TRBJ2-3; 7 nucleotides align to TRBD2. V trimming: 0 bases; J trimming: 1 base; junction bases outside the gene matches: 5. Per the germline V gene, CDR1 is SGDLS and CDR2 is YYNGEE. The CDR3 has 16 residues. In DNA form, the CDR3 reads TGTGCCAGCAGCGTAGGAGGCCGGGGGGGCACAGATACGCAGTATTTT. Its translation is CASSVGGRGGTDTQYF.

Of note for this clone: The sample contains more than one DNA sequence encoding this CDR3. The chain uses TRBV7-2 and TRBJ2-7; 7 positions match TRBD2. From germline, CDR1 is SGHTA and CDR2 FQGNSA. Trimming took 4 bases from V and 4 from J; bases not matched to a gene: 4. The CDR3 is made up of 13 amino acids. The CDR3: CASSSRRGYEQYF. CDR3 DNA: TGTGCCAGCAGCTCCCGGCGGGGGTACGAGCAGTACTTC. The whole variable domain, filled in from reference TRBV7-2 and TRBJ2-7, reads GAGVSQSPSNKVTEKGKDVELRCDPISGHTALYWYRQSLGQGLEFLIYFQGNSAPDKSGLPSDRFSAERTGGSVSTLTIQRTQQEDSAVYLCASSSRRGYEQYFGPGTRLTVT.

This chain connects TRBV12-3 or TRBV12-4 to TRBJ2-3; D gene ambiguous. V lost 4 bases and J lost 9, with 11 bases in between. CDR3 length: 12 amino acids. CDR3 sequence: CASSSAGRTQYF. The CDR3 DNA is TGTGCCAGCAGTTCGGCAGGTCGGACGCAGTATTTT.

The V and J genes are TRBV27 and TRBJ2-2; D uncertain. Trimming took off 6 bases at V and 0 bases at J, with 8 bases between the two ends. This CDR3 has 14 residues. CDR1 MNHEY and CDR2 SMNVEV come from the germline V gene (reference sequence). Written as DNA, the CDR3 is TGTGCCAGCAGGCGGAAGGCGAACACCGGGGAGCTGTTTTTT. Translation gives CASRRKANTGELFF.

The V and J genes are TRBV5-1 and TRBJ2-1; TRBD1 matches at 8 bases. The CDR3 has 13 amino acids. Germline V gene data show CDR1 as SGHRS and CDR2 as YFSETQ. The junction had 4 bases not matched to a gene; V was cut back by 4 bases and J by 7 bases. Here the CDR3 reads CASSINRGNEQFF. The CDR3, as DNA: TGCGCCAGCAGCATTAACAGGGGGAATGAGCAGTTCTTC.

The rearrangement joins TRBV12-5 to TRBJ2-7, with a possible D match to TRBD2 (5 bases). Germline CDR1 reads LGHNT; CDR2 reads FRNRAP. The CDR3 runs to 14 residues. V was cut by 5 bases and J by 2 bases, with 13 bases left in between. The CDR3 loop reads CASGPGYHPYEQYF. In DNA, the CDR3 is TGTGCTAGTGGTCCGGGGTACCACCCCTACGAGCAGTACTTC.